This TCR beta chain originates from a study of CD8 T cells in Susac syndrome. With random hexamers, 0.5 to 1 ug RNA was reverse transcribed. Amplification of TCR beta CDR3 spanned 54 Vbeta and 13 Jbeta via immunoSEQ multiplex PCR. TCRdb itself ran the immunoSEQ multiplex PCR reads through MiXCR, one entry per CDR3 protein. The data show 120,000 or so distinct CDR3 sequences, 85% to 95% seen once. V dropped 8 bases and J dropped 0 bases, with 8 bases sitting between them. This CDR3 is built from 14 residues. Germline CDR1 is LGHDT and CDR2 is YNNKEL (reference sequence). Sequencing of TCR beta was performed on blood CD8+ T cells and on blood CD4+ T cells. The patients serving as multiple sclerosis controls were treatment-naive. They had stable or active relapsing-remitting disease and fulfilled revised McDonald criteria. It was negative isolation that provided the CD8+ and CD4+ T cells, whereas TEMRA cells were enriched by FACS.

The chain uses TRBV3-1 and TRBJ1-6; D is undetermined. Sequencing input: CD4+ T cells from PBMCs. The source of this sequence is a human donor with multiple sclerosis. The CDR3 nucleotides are TGTGCCAGCTCTCCAGTCTCCTATAATTCACCCCTCCACTTT. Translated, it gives CASSPVSYNSPLHF.